The next 10 T cell receptor beta chains were all read from a single sample in a study of blood T cell repertoires in COVID-19. Produced via immunoSEQ multiplex PCR; TCRdb's table is partial and in-frame only. The table has more than 95,000 clones, about 85% seen once. The sample comprised peripheral blood. Receptor source: a human donor in a cohort sampled during active COVID-19.

The chain carries TRBV10-2 and TRBJ2-1; weak D call: TRBD1 (5 bases). V was clipped by 1 base and J by 2 bases, with 12 bases between them. CDR1 and CDR2 from the germline V gene are WSHSY and SAAADI. The CDR3 runs 16 residues. The CDR3 sequence: CASSELTGSTYNEQFF. The CDR3 region has the DNA TGCGCCAGCAGTGAGTTAACAGGTTCTACCTACAATGAGCAGTTCTTC.

The rearrangement links TRBV20-1 to TRBJ1-5; 7 bases align to TRBD1. CDR3 length equals 13 residues. The V gene's germline CDR1 is DFQATT and CDR2 SNEGSKA (reference sequence). Trimming cost V 3 bases and J 5 bases; bases outside gene matches: 4. The CDR3 sequence is CSASQQGDQPQHF. The CDR3 bases are TGCAGTGCTAGTCAGCAGGGGGATCAGCCCCAGCATTTT.

The rearrangement joins TRBV19 to TRBJ1-2; TRBD1 agrees at 7 bases. The CDR3 is made up of 14 amino acids. Germline V lookup: CDR1 LNHDA, CDR2 SQIVND (reference sequence). V lost 2 bases, J lost 10 bases, and 10 bases stayed unmatched. The CDR3 DNA is TGTGCCAGTAGTATACGGGGACAGCCCCTAATCTACACCTTC. This sequence encodes CASSIRGQPLIYTF.

This clone was observed a handful of times. V and J are TRBV6-1 and TRBJ1-6, with D hard to call. The CDR3 consists of 12 residues. CDR1 and CDR2 (germline): MNHNS, SASEGT. Trimming stripped 1 base from V and 10 bases from J, with 5 bases between. For the CDR3, the DNA is TGTGCCAGCAGTGAAGGGGCATCACCCCTCCACTTT. Translated: CASSEGASPLHF.

V gene TRBV12-5 combines with J gene TRBJ2-2, with TRBD1 as a possible D gene (5 bases). V was trimmed by 0 bases and J by 0 bases, leaving 11 bases between them. Germline assignment: CDR1 LGHNT and CDR2 FRNRAP. The CDR3 is made up of 17 amino acids. In nucleotides, the CDR3 is TGTGCTAGTGGTTTGGTTACAGGTTTTGCGAACACCGGGGAGCTGTTTTTT. This codes for CASGLVTGFANTGELFF.

The chain joins TRBV19 to TRBJ1-4, with a weak D call TRBD1 (5 bases). The CDR3 totals 14 residues. V lost 4 bases to trimming and J lost 5 bases, with 11 bases between them. Per the germline V gene, CDR1 is LNHDA and CDR2 is SQIVND (reference sequence). The CDR3 bases are TGTGCCAGTAGTACAGGGAATTGGAATGAAAAACTGTTTTTT. Residues: CASSTGNWNEKLFF.

This chain uses TRBV5-8 with TRBJ1-2, with TRBD1 matching over 10 bases. CDR3 length: 15 amino acids. Unmatched junction bases numbered 7, after V lost 0 bases and J lost 8 bases. CDR1 is SGHTS, CDR2 YDEGEE, per germline. The CDR3 DNA reads as TGTGCCAGCAGCTTGGGGGACAGGGGAATAGGCGGCTACACCTTC. Amino acids: CASSLGDRGIGGYTF.

The V call is TRBV3-1 (or the pseudogene TRBV3-2), the J call TRBJ2-2, with TRBD1 matching over 8 bases. The CDR3 spans 16 residues. Germline trimming cut 4 bases from V and 4 bases from J; bases unmatched to any gene: 8. Germline assignment: CDR1 LGHDT and CDR2 YNNKEL (reference sequence). CDR3 DNA sequence: TGTGCCAGCAGCCGGGCGGGACAGGTCGGCACCGGGGAGCTGTTTTTT. It specifies CASSRAGQVGTGELFF.

The chain joins TRBV11-2 to TRBJ2-1; D possibly corresponds to TRBD2 (5 bases). In germline, CDR1 is SGHAT, CDR2 FQNNGV. The CDR3 consists of 13 residues. The V end was cut by 2 bases, the J end by 8 bases, with 10 bases between. CDR3 loop: CASSLPSLHEQFF. The CDR3 DNA reads as TGTGCCAGCAGCTTACCTAGCCTCCATGAGCAGTTCTTC.

This chain joins TRBV5-1 and TRBJ2-2; weak D call: TRBD2 (6 bases). This CDR3 comprises 17 residues. V was shortened by 4 bases and J by 1 base, with 17 bases between the two germline ends. CDR1 and CDR2 from the germline V gene are SGHRS and YFSETQ. The CDR3 DNA reads TGCGCCAGCAGCAGGCCCCCCAGCGGGCAGAACACCGGGGAGCTGTTTTTT. Translating gives CASSRPPSGQNTGELFF.